This T cell receptor (beta chain) was profiled in a study of identical twins. The J segment lost 3 bases and the V segment lost 4 bases, leaving 8 bases of the junction unmatched. Germline loops: CDR1 MGHRA, CDR2 YSYEKL. The CDR3 is 16 residues long. About this clonotype: The target antigen is unknown.

Study results and caveats: While abundant cord blood beta clonotypes carried fewer insertions, memory repertoires showed no such pattern.

TCRdb passed the 5' RACE reads through MiXCR, listing each CDR3 protein once. The data contain 550,000 to 800,000 distinct CDR3 sequences, just over 7% of them singletons. Separately, the same data were catalogued under a study of yellow fever vaccine responses in identical twins.

The chain links TRBV4-1 to TRBJ2-5; 10 bases are a match to TRBD2. Sequencing was performed on PBMCs. This receptor was identified in a woman between 18 and 29 years old in good health. Here the CDR3 DNA reads TGCGCCAGCAGCCCCCTGCGCCTAGCGGGAGAAGAGACCCAGTACTTC. It encodes CASSPLRLAGEETQYF.